This entry lists 10 T cell receptor beta chains sequenced from one sample in a study of Graves' ophthalmopathy and Graves' hyperthyroidism. RNA served as the template for amplifying TCR beta CDR3 regions. HTBI primers were employed in first-round RT-PCR, then a second-round multiplex PCR followed. TCRdb reprocessed the multiplex PCR reads with MiXCR, giving one entry per CDR3 protein. The sample lists fewer than 350,000 distinct CDR3 sequences; roughly 17% were seen once. Sequencing was done on a sample of peripheral blood. These receptors were obtained from an adult man with Graves' ophthalmopathy.

This clonotype occurred many times. The rearrangement uses TRBV5-1 and TRBJ2-6; D call uncertain. The CDR3 runs to 16 residues. Per germline, CDR1 SGHRS and CDR2 YFSETQ. The V end was cut by 0 bases, the J end by 1 base, with 8 bases between. In DNA form, the CDR3 reads TGCGCCAGCAGCTTGGACGGGTCTTCTGGGGCCAACGTCCTGACTTTC. Protein product: CASSLDGSSGANVLTF.

This clonotype has only one observation. The rearrangement uses TRBV28 and TRBJ2-5; TRBD2 matches 9 bases. The J call may not be correct, given that the DNA end is closer to TRBJ2-4. The germline gives CDR1 MDHEN, CDR2 SYDVKM. CDR3 length: 18 residues. The CDR3, as DNA: TGTGCCAGCAAAGTGGGGTTAGCGGGAGACACAGCCAAAAACATTCAGTACTTC. Its protein is CASKVGLAGDTAKNIQYF.

The CDR3 spells CASSLGPGQGAGEQYF. In DNA, the CDR3 is TGTGCCAGCAGCTTAGGTCCGGGACAGGGGGCAGGCGAGCAGTACTTC. The rearrangement joins TRBV11-2 to TRBJ2-7, with 12 nucleotides matching TRBD1. This CDR3 comprises 16 residues. The J segment lost 6 bases and the V segment lost 1 base, leaving 7 bases of the junction unmatched. Germline loops: CDR1 SGHAT, CDR2 FQNNGV.

The V gene is TRBV6-1, the J gene TRBJ2-6; D gene uncertain. The germline CDR1 and CDR2 sequences are MNHNS and SASEGT. CDR3 size: 17 residues. V was trimmed by 1 base and J by 0 bases, leaving 10 bases between them. The CDR3 DNA reads as TGTGCCAGCAGTGAAGGTACGGGCCTCTCTGGGGCCAACGTCCTGACTTTC. The encoded protein is CASSEGTGLSGANVLTF.

This clonotype has at least ten counts. The rearrangement uses TRBV4-1 and TRBJ2-7; maybe TRBD1 (6 bases). With 4 bases removed from V and 0 bases from J, the gap between germline ends came to 16 bases. Germline V gene lookup returns CDR1 MGHRA and CDR2 YSYEKL. The CDR3 extends over 16 amino acids. The CDR3 DNA is TGCGCCAGCAGCCGAGATCTTACAGGGAGCTCCTACGAGCAGTACTTC. It codes for CASSRDLTGSSYEQYF.

The rearrangement uses TRBV7-8 and TRBJ2-2; no definite D call. The V gene's germline CDR1 is SGHVS and CDR2 FQNEAQ. With 1 base removed from V and 4 bases from J, the gap between germline ends came to 16 bases. The CDR3 is made up of 17 amino acids. The DNA of the CDR3 is TGTGCCAGCAGCTTAGGGCATGGAGTCGAGGTCACCGGGGAGCTGTTTTTT. It specifies CASSLGHGVEVTGELFF.

At least ten counts were recorded for this clonotype. CDR3 sequence: CASTQQMNTEAFF. The CDR3 region has the DNA TGTGCCAGCACTCAACAGATGAACACTGAAGCTTTCTTT. The rearrangement links TRBV12-3 or TRBV12-4 to TRBJ1-1; D unresolved. V dropped 7 bases and J dropped 0 bases, with 9 bases sitting between them. The CDR3 runs 13 residues.

J is TRBJ1-2 and V is TRBV14; D gene unclear. CDR1 is SGHDN and CDR2 is FVKESK in the germline V gene. The CDR3 consists of 14 residues. V gave up 4 bases and J gave up 1 base, with 10 bases separating them. The CDR3 loop reads CASSRRLDNYGYTF. The DNA for the CDR3 is TGTGCCAGCAGCCGCCGACTGGATAACTATGGCTACACCTTC.

The chain couples TRBV6-1 to TRBJ1-5; D unclear. Germline CDR1 MNHNS, CDR2 SASEGT. Trimming shortened V by 4 bases and J by 16 bases, and 14 bases separated the two germline ends. The CDR3 covers 11 residues. CDR3 in DNA: TGTGCCAGCAGTGCTTTCGAGACTGTCCATTTT. It yields the protein CASSAFETVHF.

This clonotype was seen only a few times. V usage is TRBV28 and J usage is TRBJ1-1, with TRBD1 as a possible D gene (5 bases). Germline assignment: CDR1 MDHEN and CDR2 SYDVKM. Trimming stripped 2 bases from V and 6 bases from J, with 13 bases between. The CDR3 runs 14 residues. DNA for the CDR3: TGTGCCAGCAGTTTAATTGAGGGACGGCCTGAAGCTTTCTTT. Encoded protein: CASSLIEGRPEAFF.